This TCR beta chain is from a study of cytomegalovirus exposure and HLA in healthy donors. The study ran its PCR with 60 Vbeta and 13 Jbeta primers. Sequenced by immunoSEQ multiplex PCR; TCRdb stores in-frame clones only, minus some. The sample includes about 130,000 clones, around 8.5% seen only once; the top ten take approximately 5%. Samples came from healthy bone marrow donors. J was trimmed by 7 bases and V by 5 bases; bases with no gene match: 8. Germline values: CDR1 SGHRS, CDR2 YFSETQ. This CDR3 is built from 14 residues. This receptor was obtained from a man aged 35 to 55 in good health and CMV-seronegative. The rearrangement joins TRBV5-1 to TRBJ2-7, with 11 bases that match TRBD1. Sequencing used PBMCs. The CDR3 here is CASSQGQGALEQYF. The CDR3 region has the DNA TGCGCCAGCAGTCAAGGACAGGGGGCGCTTGAGCAGTACTTC.